The subject of this entry is one T cell receptor beta chain. This sample was included in a study of Ad26.COV2.S vaccination and SARS-CoV-2 variants. Study overall: In the COV1001 trial, the donor was in the Ad26.COV2.S arm.

V dropped 6 bases and J dropped 7; count of bases not matched to a gene: 15. From germline, CDR1 is SGHDN and CDR2 FVKESK. The CDR3 loop spans 18 amino acids. TCRdb's table, derived via immunoSEQ multiplex PCR, lists solely in-frame clones and lacks some. The sample includes more than 300,000 clones, roughly 90% of them seen just once. Treatment of the sample: 15 to 20 received Ad26.COV2.S at low or high dose, single or two shots; 5 received placebo; per-sample allocation not given. It was on day 63 after the first vaccine or placebo injection that samples were taken. The sequencing here drew on peripheral blood, taken in a trial of Ad26.COV2.S vaccine versus placebo. The chain uses TRBV14 and TRBJ1-4; 12 bases agree with TRBD1. The TCR was taken from a person aged 18 to 65 who received the Ad26.COV2.S COVID-19 vaccine or a placebo. CDR3 nucleotide sequence: TGTGCCAGCAGTCTGACCGGGACAGGGGGCACGGTTGGTGAAAAACTGTTTTTT. Encoded protein: CASSLTGTGGTVGEKLFF.